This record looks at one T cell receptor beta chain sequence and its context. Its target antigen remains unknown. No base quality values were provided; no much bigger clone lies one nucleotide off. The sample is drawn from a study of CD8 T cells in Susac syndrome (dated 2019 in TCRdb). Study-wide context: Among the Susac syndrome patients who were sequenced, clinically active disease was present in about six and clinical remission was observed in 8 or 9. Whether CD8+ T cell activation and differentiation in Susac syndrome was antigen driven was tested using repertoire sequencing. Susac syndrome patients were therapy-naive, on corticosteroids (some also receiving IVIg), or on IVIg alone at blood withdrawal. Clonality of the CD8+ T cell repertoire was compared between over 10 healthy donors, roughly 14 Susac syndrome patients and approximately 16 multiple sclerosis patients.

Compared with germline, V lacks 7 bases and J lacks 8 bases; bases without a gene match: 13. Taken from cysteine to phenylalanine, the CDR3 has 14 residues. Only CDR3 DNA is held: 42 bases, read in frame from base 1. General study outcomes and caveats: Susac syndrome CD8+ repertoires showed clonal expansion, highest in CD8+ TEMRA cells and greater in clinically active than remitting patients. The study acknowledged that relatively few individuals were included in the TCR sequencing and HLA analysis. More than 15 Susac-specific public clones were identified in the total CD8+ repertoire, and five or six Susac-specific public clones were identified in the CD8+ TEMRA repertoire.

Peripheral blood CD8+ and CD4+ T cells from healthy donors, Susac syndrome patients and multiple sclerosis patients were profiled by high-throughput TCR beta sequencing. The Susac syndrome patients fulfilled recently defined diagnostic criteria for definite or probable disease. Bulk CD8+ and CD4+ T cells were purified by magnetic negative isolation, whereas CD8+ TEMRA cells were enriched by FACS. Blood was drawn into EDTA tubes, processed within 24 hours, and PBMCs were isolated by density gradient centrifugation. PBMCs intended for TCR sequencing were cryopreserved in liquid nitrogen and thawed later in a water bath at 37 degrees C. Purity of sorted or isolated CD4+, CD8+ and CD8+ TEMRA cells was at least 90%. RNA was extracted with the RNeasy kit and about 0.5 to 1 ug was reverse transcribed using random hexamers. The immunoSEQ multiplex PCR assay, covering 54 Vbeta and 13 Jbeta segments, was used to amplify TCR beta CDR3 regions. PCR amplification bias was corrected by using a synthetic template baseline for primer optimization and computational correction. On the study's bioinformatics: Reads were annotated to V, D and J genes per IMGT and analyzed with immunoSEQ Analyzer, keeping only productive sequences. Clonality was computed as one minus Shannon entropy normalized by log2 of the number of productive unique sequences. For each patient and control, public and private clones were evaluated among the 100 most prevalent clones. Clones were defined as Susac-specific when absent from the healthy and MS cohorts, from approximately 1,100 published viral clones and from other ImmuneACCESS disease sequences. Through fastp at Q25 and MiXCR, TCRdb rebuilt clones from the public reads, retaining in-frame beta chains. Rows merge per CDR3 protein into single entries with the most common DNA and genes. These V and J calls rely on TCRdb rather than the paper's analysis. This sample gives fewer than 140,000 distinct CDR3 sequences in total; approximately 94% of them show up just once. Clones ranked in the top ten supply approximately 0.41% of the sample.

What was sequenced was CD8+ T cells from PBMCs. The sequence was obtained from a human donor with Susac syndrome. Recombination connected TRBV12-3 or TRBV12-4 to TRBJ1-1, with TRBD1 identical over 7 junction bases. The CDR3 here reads CASTSTGDLGEAFF. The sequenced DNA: TGTGCCAGCACTTCAACAGGGGATCTTGGGGAAGCTTTCTTT.